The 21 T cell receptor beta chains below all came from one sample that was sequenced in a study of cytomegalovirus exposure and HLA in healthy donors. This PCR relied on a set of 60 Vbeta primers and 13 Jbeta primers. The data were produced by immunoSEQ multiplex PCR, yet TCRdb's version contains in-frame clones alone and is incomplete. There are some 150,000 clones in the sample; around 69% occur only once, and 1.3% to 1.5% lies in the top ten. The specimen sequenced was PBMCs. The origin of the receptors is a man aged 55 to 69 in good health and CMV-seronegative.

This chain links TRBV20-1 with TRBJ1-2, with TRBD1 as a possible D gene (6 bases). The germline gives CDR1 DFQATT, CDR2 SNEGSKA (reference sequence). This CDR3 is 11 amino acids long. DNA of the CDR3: TGCAGAGTACTCAGGGGTTTCGGCTACACCTTC. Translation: CRVLRGFGYTF.

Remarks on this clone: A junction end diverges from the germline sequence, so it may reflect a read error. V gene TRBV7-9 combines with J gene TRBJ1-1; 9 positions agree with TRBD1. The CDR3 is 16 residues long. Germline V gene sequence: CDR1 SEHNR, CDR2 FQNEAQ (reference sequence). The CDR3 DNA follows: TGTTCCAGCAGCTTCAACGGGACAGGGAAGGAGACTGAAGCTTTCTTT. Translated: CSSSFNGTGKETEAFF.

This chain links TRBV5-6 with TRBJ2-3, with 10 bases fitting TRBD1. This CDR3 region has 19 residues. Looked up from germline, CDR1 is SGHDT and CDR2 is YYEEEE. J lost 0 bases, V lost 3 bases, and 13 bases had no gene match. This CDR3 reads CASSYSRDRGGFSTDTQYF. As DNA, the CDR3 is TGTGCCAGCAGCTACTCCCGGGACAGGGGAGGGTTTAGCACAGATACGCAGTATTTT.

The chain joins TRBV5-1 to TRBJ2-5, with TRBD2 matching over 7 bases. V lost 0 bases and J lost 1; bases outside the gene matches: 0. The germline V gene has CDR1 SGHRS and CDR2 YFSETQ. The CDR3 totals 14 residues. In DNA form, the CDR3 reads TGCGCCAGCAGCTTGGGACTAGCCCAAGAGACCCAGTACTTC. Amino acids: CASSLGLAQETQYF.

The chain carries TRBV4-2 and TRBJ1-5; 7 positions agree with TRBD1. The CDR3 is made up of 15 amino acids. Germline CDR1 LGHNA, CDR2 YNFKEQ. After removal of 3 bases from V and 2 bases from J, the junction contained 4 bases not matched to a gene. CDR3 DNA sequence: TGTGCCAGCAGCCAGGGTACAGGGGGCAATCAGCCCCAGCATTTT. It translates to CASSQGTGGNQPQHF.

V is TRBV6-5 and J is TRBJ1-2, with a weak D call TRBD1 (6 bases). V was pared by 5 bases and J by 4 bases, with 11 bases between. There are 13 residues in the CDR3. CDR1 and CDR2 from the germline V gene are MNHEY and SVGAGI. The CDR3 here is CASSLRGIYGYTF. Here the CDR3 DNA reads TGTGCCAGCAGTCTCAGGGGAATCTATGGCTACACCTTC.

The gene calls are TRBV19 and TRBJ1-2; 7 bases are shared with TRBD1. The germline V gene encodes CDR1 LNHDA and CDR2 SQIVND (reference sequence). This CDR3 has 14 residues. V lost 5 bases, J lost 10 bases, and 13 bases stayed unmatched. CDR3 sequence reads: CASSFLQQGSFYTF. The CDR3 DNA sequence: TGTGCCAGTAGTTTCCTACAACAGGGGTCATTCTACACCTTC.

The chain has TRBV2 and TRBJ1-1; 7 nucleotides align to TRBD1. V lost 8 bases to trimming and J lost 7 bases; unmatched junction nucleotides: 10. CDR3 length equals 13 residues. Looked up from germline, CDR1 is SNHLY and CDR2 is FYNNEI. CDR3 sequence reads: CASFRTGDGEAFF. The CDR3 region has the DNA TGTGCCAGCTTTCGGACAGGCGACGGTGAAGCTTTCTTT.

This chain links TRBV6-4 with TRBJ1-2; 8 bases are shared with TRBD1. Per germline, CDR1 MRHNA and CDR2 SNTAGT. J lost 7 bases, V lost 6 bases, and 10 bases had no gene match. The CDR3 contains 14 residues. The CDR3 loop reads CASSAGQGVAGYTF. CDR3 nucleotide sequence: TGTGCCAGCAGCGCAGGACAGGGAGTTGCTGGCTACACCTTC.

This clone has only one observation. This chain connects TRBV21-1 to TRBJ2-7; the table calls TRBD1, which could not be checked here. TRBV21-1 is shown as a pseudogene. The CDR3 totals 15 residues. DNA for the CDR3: TGTGCCAGGCACACGCACCAGGGCGAGGCGAACGAGCAGTACTTC. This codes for CARHTHQGEANEQYF.

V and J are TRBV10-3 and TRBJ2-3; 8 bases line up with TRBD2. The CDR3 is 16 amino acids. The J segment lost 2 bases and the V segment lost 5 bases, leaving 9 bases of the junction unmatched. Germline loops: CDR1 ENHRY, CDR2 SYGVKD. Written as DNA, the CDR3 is TGTGCCATCAGTCGGACTAGCACCGAAGCCACAGATACGCAGTATTTT. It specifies CAISRTSTEATDTQYF.

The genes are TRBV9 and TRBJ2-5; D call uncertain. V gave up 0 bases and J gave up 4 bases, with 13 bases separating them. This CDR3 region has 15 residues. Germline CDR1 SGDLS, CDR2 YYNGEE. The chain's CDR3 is CASSVDNSGLETQYF. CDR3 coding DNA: TGTGCCAGCAGCGTAGATAACTCTGGGCTAGAGACCCAGTACTTC.

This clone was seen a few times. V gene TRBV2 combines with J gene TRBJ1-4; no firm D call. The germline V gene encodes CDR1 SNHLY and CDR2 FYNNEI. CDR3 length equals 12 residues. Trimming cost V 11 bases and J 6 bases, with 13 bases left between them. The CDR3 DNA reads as TGTGCCTCTTCCCGCGTTTATGAAAAACTGTTTTTT. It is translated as CASSRVYEKLFF.

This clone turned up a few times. CDR3 amino acids: CASSPRQTGNTEAFF. The CDR3 nucleotides read TGTGCCAGCTCACCACGTCAGACGGGAAACACTGAAGCTTTCTTT. This chain joins TRBV18 and TRBJ1-1; D gene ambiguous. Trimming cost V 1 base and J 2 bases, with 11 bases left between them. The germline gives CDR1 KGHSH, CDR2 LQKENI. The CDR3 length is 15 residues.

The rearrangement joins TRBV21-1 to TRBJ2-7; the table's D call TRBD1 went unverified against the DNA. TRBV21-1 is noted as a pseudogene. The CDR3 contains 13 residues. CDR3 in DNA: TGTGCCAGCAGCAAAGTGCCAGGTGGCGAGCAGTACTTC. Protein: CASSKVPGGEQYF.

CDR3 protein: CASSLAPRTSSNEQFF. The CDR3 DNA reads TGTGCCAGCAGCTTAGCGCCGAGGACTAGTTCTAATGAGCAGTTCTTC. The J gene is TRBJ2-1, the V gene TRBV7-2, with 7 bases that match TRBD2. The ends lost 0 bases at V and 7 bases at J; junction bases unmatched: 9. The CDR3 consists of 16 residues. Germline values: CDR1 SGHTA, CDR2 FQGNSA. Together with reference TRBV7-2 and TRBJ2-1, the CDR3 gives the full variable domain: GAGVSQSPSNKVTEKGKDVELRCDPISGHTALYWYRQSLGQGLEFLIYFQGNSAPDKSGLPSDRFSAERTGGSVSTLTIQRTQQEDSAVYLCASSLAPRTSSNEQFFGPGTRLTVL.

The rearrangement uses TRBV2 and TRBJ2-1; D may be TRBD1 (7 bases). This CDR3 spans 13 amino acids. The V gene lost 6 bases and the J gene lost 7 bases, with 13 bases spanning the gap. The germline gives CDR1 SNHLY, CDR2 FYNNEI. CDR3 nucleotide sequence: TGTGCCAGCAGGGAGGGACAGTGGAATGAGCAGTTCTTC. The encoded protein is CASREGQWNEQFF.

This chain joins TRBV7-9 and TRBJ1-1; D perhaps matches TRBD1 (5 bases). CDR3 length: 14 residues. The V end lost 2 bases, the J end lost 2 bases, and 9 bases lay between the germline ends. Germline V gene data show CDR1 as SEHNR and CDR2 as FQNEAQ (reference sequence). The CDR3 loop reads CASSLHQGNTEAFF. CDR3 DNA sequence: TGTGCCAGCAGCTTACACCAGGGAAACACTGAAGCTTTCTTT. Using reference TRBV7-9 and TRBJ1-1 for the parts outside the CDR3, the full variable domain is DTGVSQNPRHKITKRGQNVTFRCDPISEHNRLYWYRQTLGQGPEFLTYFQNEAQLEKSRLLSDRFSAERPKGSFSTLEIQRTEQGDSAMYLCASSLHQGNTEAFFGQGTRLTVV.

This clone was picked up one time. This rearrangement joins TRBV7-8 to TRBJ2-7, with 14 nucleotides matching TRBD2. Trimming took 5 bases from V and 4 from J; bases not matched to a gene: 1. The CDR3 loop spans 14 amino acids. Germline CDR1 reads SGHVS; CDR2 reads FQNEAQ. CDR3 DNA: TGTGCCAGCAGCCGGACTAGCGGGAGGTACGAGCAGTACTTC. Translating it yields CASSRTSGRYEQYF.

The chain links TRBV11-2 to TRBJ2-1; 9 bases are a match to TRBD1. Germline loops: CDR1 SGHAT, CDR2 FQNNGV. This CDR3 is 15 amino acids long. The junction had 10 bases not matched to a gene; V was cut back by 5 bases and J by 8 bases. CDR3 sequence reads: CASSRGTGWRDEQFF. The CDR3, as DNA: TGTGCCAGCAGCCGAGGGACAGGGTGGCGGGATGAGCAGTTCTTC.

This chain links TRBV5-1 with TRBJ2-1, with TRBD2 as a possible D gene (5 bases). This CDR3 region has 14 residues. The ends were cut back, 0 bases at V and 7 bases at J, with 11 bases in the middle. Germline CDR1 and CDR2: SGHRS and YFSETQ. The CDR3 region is CASSLDSGVNEQFF. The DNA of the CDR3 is TGCGCCAGCAGCTTGGATTCCGGGGTGAATGAGCAGTTCTTC.